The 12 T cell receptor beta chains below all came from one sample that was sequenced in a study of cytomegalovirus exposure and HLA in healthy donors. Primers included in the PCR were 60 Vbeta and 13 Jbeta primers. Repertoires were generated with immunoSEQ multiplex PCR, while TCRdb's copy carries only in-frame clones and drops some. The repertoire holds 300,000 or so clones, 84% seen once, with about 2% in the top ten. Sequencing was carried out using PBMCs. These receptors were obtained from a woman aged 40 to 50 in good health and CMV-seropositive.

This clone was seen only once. This CDR3 reads CASSLDDSLTYSYEQYF. CDR3 nucleotides: TGTGCCAGCAGCTTAGACGACAGCTTAACGTACTCCTACGAGCAGTACTTC. The chain couples TRBV7-9 to TRBJ2-7, with a tentative D call TRBD1 (5 bases). V dropped 1 base and J dropped 0 bases, with 16 bases sitting between them. Germline V lookup: CDR1 SEHNR, CDR2 FQNEAQ (reference sequence). CDR3 size: 17 residues.

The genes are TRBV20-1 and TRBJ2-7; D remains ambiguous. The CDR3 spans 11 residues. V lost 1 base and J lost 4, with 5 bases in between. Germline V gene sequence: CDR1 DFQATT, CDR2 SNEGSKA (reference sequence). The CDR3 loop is CSARAGYEQYF. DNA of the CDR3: TGCAGTGCTAGAGCCGGGTACGAGCAGTACTTC.

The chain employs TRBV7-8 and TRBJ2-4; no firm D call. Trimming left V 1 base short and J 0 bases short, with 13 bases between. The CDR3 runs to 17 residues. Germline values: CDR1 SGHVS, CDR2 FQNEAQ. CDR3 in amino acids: CASSLVRFEVAKNIQYF. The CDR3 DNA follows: TGTGCCAGCAGCTTAGTCCGGTTTGAGGTAGCCAAAAACATTCAGTACTTC.

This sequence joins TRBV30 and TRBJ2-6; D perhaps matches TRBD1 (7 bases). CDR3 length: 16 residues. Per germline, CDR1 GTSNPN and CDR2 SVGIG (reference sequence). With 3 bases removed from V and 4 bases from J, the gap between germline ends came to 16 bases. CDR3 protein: CAWSARGAMGANVLTF. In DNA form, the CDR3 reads TGTGCCTGGAGCGCCAGGGGGGCTATGGGGGCCAACGTCCTGACTTTC.

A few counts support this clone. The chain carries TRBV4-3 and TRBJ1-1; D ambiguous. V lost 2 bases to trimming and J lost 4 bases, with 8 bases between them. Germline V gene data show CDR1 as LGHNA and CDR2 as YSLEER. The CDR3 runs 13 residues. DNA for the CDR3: TGCGCCAGCAGCCAACAACAGTCCACTGAAGCTTTCTTT. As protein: CASSQQQSTEAFF.

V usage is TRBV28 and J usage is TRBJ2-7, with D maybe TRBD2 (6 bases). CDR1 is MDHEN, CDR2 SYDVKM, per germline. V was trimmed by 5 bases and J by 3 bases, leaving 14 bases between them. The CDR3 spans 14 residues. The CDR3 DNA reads TGTGCCAGCAGTGGAGGGACTTTGATCTACGAGCAGTACTTC. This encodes CASSGGTLIYEQYF.

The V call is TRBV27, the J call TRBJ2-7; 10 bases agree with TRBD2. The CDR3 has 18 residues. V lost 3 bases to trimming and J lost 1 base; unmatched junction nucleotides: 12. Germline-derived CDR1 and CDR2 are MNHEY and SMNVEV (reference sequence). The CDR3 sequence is CASSFPPRTSGTSYEQYF. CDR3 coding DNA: TGTGCCAGCAGTTTCCCGCCCCGAACTAGCGGGACATCCTACGAGCAGTACTTC.

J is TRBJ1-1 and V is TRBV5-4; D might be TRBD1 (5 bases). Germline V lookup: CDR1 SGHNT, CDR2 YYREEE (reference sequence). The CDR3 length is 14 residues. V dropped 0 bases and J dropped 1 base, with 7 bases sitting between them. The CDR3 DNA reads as TGTGCCAGCAGCTTGGCTGGGGCGAACACTGAAGCTTTCTTT. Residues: CASSLAGANTEAFF.

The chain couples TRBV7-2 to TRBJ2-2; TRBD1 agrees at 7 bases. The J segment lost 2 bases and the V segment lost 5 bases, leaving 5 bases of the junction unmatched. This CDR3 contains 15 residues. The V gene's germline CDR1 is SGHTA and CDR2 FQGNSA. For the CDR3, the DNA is TGTGCCAGCAGCATGGACAGGAGAAACACCGGGGAGCTGTTTTTT. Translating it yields CASSMDRRNTGELFF.

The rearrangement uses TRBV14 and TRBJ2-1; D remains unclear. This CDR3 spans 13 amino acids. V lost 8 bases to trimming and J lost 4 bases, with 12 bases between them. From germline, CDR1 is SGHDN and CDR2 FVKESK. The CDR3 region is CASHVSGYNEQFF. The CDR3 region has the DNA TGTGCCAGCCACGTCTCCGGTTACAATGAGCAGTTCTTC.

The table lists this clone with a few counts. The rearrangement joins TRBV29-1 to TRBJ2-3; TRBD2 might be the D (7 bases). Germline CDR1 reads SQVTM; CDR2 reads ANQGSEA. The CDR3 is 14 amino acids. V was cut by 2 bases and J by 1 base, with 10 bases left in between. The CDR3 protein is CSVEKGGGTDTQYF. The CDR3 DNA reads TGCAGCGTTGAAAAGGGGGGGGGCACAGATACGCAGTATTTT.

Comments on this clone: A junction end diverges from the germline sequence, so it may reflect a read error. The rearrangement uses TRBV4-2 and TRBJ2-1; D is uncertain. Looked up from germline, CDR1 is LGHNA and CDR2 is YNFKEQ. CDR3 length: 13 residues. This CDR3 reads CASSQDAYSEQFF. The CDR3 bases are TGTGCCAGCAGCCAAGATGCCTACAGTGAGCAGTTCTTC.